This TCR beta chain was found in a study of molecular identifiers for immune sequencing clone quantification (dated by TCRdb to the late 2010s). Concerning the study at large: For a replicate experiment, RNA from approximately 20,000 or 100,000 naive CD8 T cells was divided into five aliquots, and four of the five aliquots were sequenced. CD8 T cells were used in a methods study to benchmark molecular-identifier clustering-based TCR repertoire sequencing (MIDCIRS) and TCR RNA copy counting. Study-wide conclusions, independent of this receptor: Modeling indicated around 3 TCR RNA copies recovered per cell, compared with about 9.4 by digital PCR, which implies a capture efficiency of approximately 30%. When barcode sub-clustering was not used, chimeric consensus sequences inflated TCR diversity, with chimeras reaching as high as 47%. In CMV-specific effector cells, over 99% of molecules were held by clones above 20 RNA copies, whereas under 1% of molecules were held by such clones in naive cells. Identical TCR molecules sharing a barcode could cause highly expanded clone sizes to be underestimated. Spiked-in Jurkat TCR RNA equivalent to a single cell was reported to be detectable even among approximately 1 million naive CD8 T cells. The naive libraries included spiked-in Jurkat TCR RNA (approximately ten copies' worth), and this RNA is not part of the donor repertoire.

Libraries of naive CD8 T cells were built from anywhere between about 18,000 and 1,000,000 sorted cells, with 10%, 30% or 50% of the purified RNA used. Naive CD8 T cells, defined as CD8+CD4-CCR7+CD45RA+, were FACS-sorted into RLT Plus buffer on a BD FACSAria II. Detection sensitivity was tested by spiking Jurkat RNA equal to some 10 TCR copies' worth into samples containing 20,000-1,000,000 naive CD8 T cells. CD8 T cells were enriched using RosetteSep CD8+ T Cell Enrichment Cocktail and Ficoll-Paque, and the enriched cells then underwent ACK red cell lysis. The germline V gene gives CDR1 as MNHEY and CDR2 as SVGEGT. The V end loses 10 bases and the J end loses 4 bases, and a stretch of 14 bases separates them. Its CDR3 holds 13 amino acids, cysteine through phenylalanine. Only the CDR3 DNA stays, 39 bases, in frame from base 1. Libraries were made using PCR. The data were produced on an Illumina HiSeq 4000. Bulk TCR libraries were made following a previously described method, with the TCR primers given in Table S5. The Qiagen AllPrep DNA/RNA kit was used to purify total RNA. Before any analysis, reads coming from multiple sequencing runs of the same library were combined into one pool. The authors' analysis ran thus. Only reads with exact TCR constant sequence were kept, trimmed to 150 nt, and grouped by their 12-nt molecular barcodes. Reads in each barcode group were sub-clustered using a 15% Levenshtein threshold, and a quality-weighted consensus sequence was built for each RNA molecule. Non-functional sequences were removed, as were lower-count sequences one edit away from another. Barcode sub-clusters with fewer than 20% of the maximum read count were removed, based on fitting two negative binomial distributions. The public reads were reanalyzed by TCRdb: fastp trimming at Q25, MiXCR alignment, in-frame beta chains only. Records with the same CDR3 protein are collapsed into one entry carrying the most frequent genes and DNA. These V and J calls are TCRdb output, not the study's own analysis. Here the sample has 550,000 to 750,000 distinct CDR3 sequences; approximately 20% occur a single time. The top ten hold roughly 0.83% of the sample.

This clonotype was counted ten times or more. The clone's antigen remains unknown. No clone much larger than this one lies a single base away; base qualities are absent. The V gene is TRBV6-2 or TRBV6-3 and the J gene is TRBJ1-5; the D gene lacks a confident call. Sample: naive CD8+ T cells from blood, with Jurkat cell RNA spiked in. The sample's cell subset or site label, in plain terms: FACS-sorted CD8+CD4-CCR7+CD45RA+ naive T cells. This sequence originates from a human donor in good health. Some libraries in this study had Jurkat cell RNA spiked in. The DNA reads TGTGCCACCGACCGTGGAGGAAATCAGCCCCAGCATTTT. This yields the protein CATDRGGNQPQHF.